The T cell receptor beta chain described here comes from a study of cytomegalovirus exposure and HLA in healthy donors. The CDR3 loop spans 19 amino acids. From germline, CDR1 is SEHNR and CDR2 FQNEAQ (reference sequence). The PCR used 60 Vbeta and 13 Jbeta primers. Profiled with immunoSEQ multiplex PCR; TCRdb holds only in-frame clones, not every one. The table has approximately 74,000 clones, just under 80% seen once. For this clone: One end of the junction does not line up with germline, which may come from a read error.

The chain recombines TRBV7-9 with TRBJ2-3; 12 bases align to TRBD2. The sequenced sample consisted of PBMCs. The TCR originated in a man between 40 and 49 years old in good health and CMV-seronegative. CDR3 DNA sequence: TGTTCCAGCAGCTCGGACAGACACACTAGCGGGAGGATCTCAGATACGCAGTATTTT. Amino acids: CSSSSDRHTSGRISDTQYF.